The TCR beta chain described here comes from a study of shared clonotypes between healthy human individuals. Using immunoSEQ multiplex PCR, the repertoire was profiled, and TCRdb retains in-frame clones only, with some absent. The sample records some 1 million clones, around 75% being singletons. The V and J ends lost 5 bases and 4 bases, in that order; junction bases with no gene match: 2. Per germline, CDR1 SGHRS and CDR2 YFSETQ. CDR3 length: 13 amino acids. Sequenced input: memory CD4+ T cells sorted from blood. Subset reported: CD45RA-negative fraction. The chain combines TRBV5-1 with TRBJ2-3; 9 bases agree with TRBD2. The sequence was collected from a man younger than 35 in good health. CDR3 sequence reads: CASSWTSADTQYF. In DNA form, the CDR3 reads TGCGCCAGCAGTTGGACTAGCGCAGATACGCAGTATTTT. The full variable domain, its missing parts supplied by reference TRBV5-1 and TRBJ2-3, is KAGVTQTPRYLIKTRGQQVTLSCSPISGHRSVSWYQQTPGQGLQFLFEYFSETQRNKGNFPGRFSGRQFSNSRSEMNVSTLELGDSALYLCASSWTSADTQYFGPGTRLTVL.